This entry lists 22 T cell receptor beta chains sequenced from one sample in a study of identifying expanded T cells in peripheral blood. Here immunoSEQ multiplex PCR was the method, and the copy in TCRdb shows in-frame clones only, minus some. The sample gives 85,000 to 90,000 clones, roughly 86% of which show up once; 5.6% is in the top ten. The sequencing input was blood. The receptors were gathered from a person between 18 and 70 years old in good health.

The gene calls are TRBV19 and TRBJ2-5, with TRBD1 matching 9 bases. The CDR3 extends over 14 amino acids. The germline V gene has CDR1 LNHDA and CDR2 SQIVND (reference sequence). V lost 4 bases and J lost 4; bases outside the gene matches: 4. The CDR3 DNA sequence: TGTGCCAGTAGTAACAGGGGGCTTACAGAGACCCAGTACTTC. It yields the protein CASSNRGLTETQYF.

The V gene is TRBV2, the J gene TRBJ2-5, with D uncertain. Germline V gene sequence: CDR1 SNHLY, CDR2 FYNNEI. Trimming took off 5 bases at V and 1 base at J, with 8 bases between the two ends. This CDR3 has 13 amino acids. Written as DNA, the CDR3 is TGTGCCAGCAGTTACCTGGTCCAAGAGACCCAGTACTTC. It translates to CASSYLVQETQYF.

This clone appeared a single time. This sequence joins TRBV11-3 and TRBJ1-2; D not resolved. With 1 base removed from V and 7 bases from J, the gap between germline ends came to 10 bases. CDR3 length: 13 amino acids. Germline V lookup: CDR1 SGHNT, CDR2 YENEEA. CDR3 protein: CASSLGGIGGYTF. DNA for the CDR3: TGTGCCAGCAGCTTAGGAGGGATCGGTGGCTACACCTTC.

The V call is TRBV29-1, the J call TRBJ2-1; 12 bases line up with TRBD1. This CDR3 has 13 amino acids. Germline V gene lookup returns CDR1 SQVTM and CDR2 ANQGSEA. J gave up 5 bases and V 7 bases, and 3 bases lay outside the gene matches. The CDR3 reads CSGGQGAHNEQFF. The CDR3, as DNA: TGCAGCGGGGGACAGGGGGCCCACAATGAGCAGTTCTTC.

This clone was seen a handful of times. The chain carries TRBV6-1 and TRBJ2-4, with a weak D call TRBD2 (6 bases). Trimming removed 2 bases from V and 0 bases from J, with 20 bases in between. The germline CDR1 and CDR2 sequences are MNHNS and SASEGT. This CDR3 contains 19 residues. The DNA for the CDR3 is TGTGCCAGCAGTGAACGGGAGTGGAGCCTCGCCTTAGCCAAAAACATTCAGTACTTC. Translation: CASSEREWSLALAKNIQYF.

The J gene is TRBJ1-1, the V gene TRBV30, with 8 positions matching TRBD1. Germline V gene data show CDR1 as GTSNPN and CDR2 as SVGIG (reference sequence). There are 18 residues in the CDR3. The ends lost 2 bases at V and 2 bases at J; junction bases unmatched: 16. The CDR3 region is CAWSSTDGNRGSNTEAFF. DNA of the CDR3: TGTGCCTGGAGTTCTACGGATGGGAACAGGGGGTCCAACACTGAAGCTTTCTTT.

The V and J genes are TRBV19 and TRBJ1-4, with D possibly being TRBD1 (5 bases). CDR1 LNHDA and CDR2 SQIVND come from the germline V gene (reference sequence). This CDR3 spans 14 amino acids. The V end was cut by 10 bases, the J end by 8 bases, with 20 bases between. CDR3 nucleotide sequence: TGTGCCACCGCCCGGGACCCAAACGAGGAAAAACTGTTTTTT. Translation gives CATARDPNEEKLFF.

The genes are TRBV5-8 and TRBJ1-4, with a tentative D call TRBD1 (6 bases). The V gene's germline CDR1 is SGHTS and CDR2 YDEGEE. CDR3 length: 17 amino acids. Trimming removed 4 bases at V and 0 bases at J, with 16 bases between. Written as DNA, the CDR3 is TGTGCCAGCAGCAAAGGGACACACAGTGCAACTAATGAAAAACTGTTTTTT. Protein sequence: CASSKGTHSATNEKLFF.

The rearrangement uses TRBV9 and TRBJ2-7, with D perhaps assigned TRBD1 or TRBD2 (6 bases each). CDR3 length: 16 amino acids. The germline V and J ends were trimmed by 3 bases and 5 bases, with 21 bases remaining between them. Per germline, CDR1 SGDLS and CDR2 YYNGEE. CDR3 region: CASSEGEADVDDEQYF. CDR3 bases: TGTGCCAGCAGCGAGGGGGAGGCCGACGTGGACGACGAGCAGTACTTC.

This clone was counted a few times. The CDR3: CASSLGSYGYTF. CDR3 nucleotides: TGTGCCAGCAGCTTGGGTAGCTATGGCTACACCTTC. The chain recombines TRBV7-9 with TRBJ1-2; D unresolved. Germline CDR1 SEHNR, CDR2 FQNEAQ (reference sequence). This CDR3 region has 12 residues. V shed 3 bases and J shed 4 bases, with 6 bases lying between them.

This chain links TRBV5-6 with TRBJ1-1; D is unclear. The CDR3 runs to 13 residues. V lost 4 bases, J lost 5 bases, and 12 bases lay in between. The germline CDR1 and CDR2 sequences are SGHDT and YYEEEE. The DNA for the CDR3 is TGTGCCAGCAGCCCGACTGGGAGTACTGAAGCTTTCTTT. Residues: CASSPTGSTEAFF.

V and J are TRBV6-5 and TRBJ1-1, with D possibly matching TRBD1 (6 bases). Germline V CDR1 and CDR2: MNHEY, SVGAGI. Between the trimmed V and J ends, which lost 8 bases and 8 bases, there was a span of 12 bases. This CDR3 has 11 amino acids. The CDR3 sequence: CASLRGAEAFF. DNA of the CDR3: TGTGCCAGCTTGAGGGGGGCAGAAGCTTTCTTT.

With regard to this clone: The same CDR3 also results from other DNA sequences found in this sample. The V gene is TRBV29-1, the J gene TRBJ2-2, with a possible D match to TRBD2 (6 bases). The CDR3 covers 13 residues. Looked up from germline, CDR1 is SQVTM and CDR2 is ANQGSEA. Between the trimmed V and J ends, which lost 6 bases and 3 bases, there was a span of 11 bases. The DNA of the CDR3 is TGCAGCGTAGGGGCGGGGTACACCGGGGAGCTGTTTTTT. It translates to CSVGAGYTGELFF.

The chain couples TRBV10-3 to TRBJ1-1; D remains unclear. Trimming left V 6 bases short and J 5 bases short, with 19 bases between. Germline V gene sequence: CDR1 ENHRY, CDR2 SYGVKD. The CDR3 runs 15 residues. CDR3 sequence: CAIRPGLEQRTEAFF. CDR3 sequence (DNA): TGTGCCATCAGGCCTGGTTTAGAGCAGAGGACTGAAGCTTTCTTT.

The chain couples TRBV4-1 to TRBJ1-5; D gene unclear. The CDR3 is made up of 16 amino acids. CDR1 is MGHRA and CDR2 is YSYEKL in the germline V gene. V was cut by 2 bases and J by 6 bases, with 17 bases left in between. This CDR3 is CASSQPLGKLGQPQHF. The CDR3, as DNA: TGCGCCAGCAGCCAACCCCTAGGGAAGTTGGGTCAGCCCCAGCATTTT.

This clone has only one observation. The rearrangement joins TRBV4-1 to TRBJ2-5; D assignment may be TRBD1 or TRBD2 (5 bases each). Germline-derived CDR1 and CDR2 are MGHRA and YSYEKL. The CDR3 is 15 residues long. V gave up 2 bases and J gave up 2 bases, with 12 bases separating them. CDR3 residues: CASSQPGPRQETQYF. CDR3 DNA sequence: TGCGCCAGCAGCCAACCGGGACCCCGGCAAGAGACCCAGTACTTC.

CDR3 region: CASSSGSNTEAFF. The CDR3 region has the DNA TGTGCCAGCAGTTCAGGTTCGAACACTGAAGCTTTCTTT. The chain employs TRBV27 and TRBJ1-1; D ambiguous. Germline V gene sequence: CDR1 MNHEY, CDR2 SMNVEV (reference sequence). V was cut by 4 bases and J by 1 base, with 7 bases left in between. The CDR3 runs 13 residues.

J is TRBJ1-6 and V is TRBV4-3; 7 bases are shared with TRBD1. This CDR3 region has 16 residues. V gave up 3 bases and J gave up 9 bases; unmatched junction bases: 11. Germline V gives CDR1 LGHNA, CDR2 YSLEER. The CDR3 bases are TGCGCCAGCAGCCACTACGGACAGGAGGGCAGTTCACCCCTCCACTTT. Encoded protein: CASSHYGQEGSSPLHF.

CDR3 region: CASAQGGEQFF. In DNA, the CDR3 is TGTGCTAGTGCCCAGGGGGGTGAGCAGTTCTTC. The chain employs TRBV12-5 and TRBJ2-1, with D tentatively TRBD1 (7 bases). Germline V gene lookup returns CDR1 LGHNT and CDR2 FRNRAP. V lost 7 bases to trimming and J lost 9 bases, with 10 bases between them. The CDR3 extends over 11 amino acids.

This chain joins TRBV10-3 and TRBJ1-2, with unresolved D. Trimming took 11 bases from V and 3 from J, leaving 13 bases between them. CDR1 is ENHRY and CDR2 is SYGVKD in the germline V gene. The length of the CDR3 is 12 residues. The CDR3, as DNA: TGTGCCTCCAAACCCGGGGACTATGGCTACACCTTC. Amino acid sequence: CASKPGDYGYTF.

This clone was observed many times. The chain joins TRBV7-9 to TRBJ1-5, with TRBD1 matching over 8 bases. This CDR3 is built from 15 residues. The V segment lost 1 base and the J segment 4 bases; nucleotides outside the gene matches: 3. Per the germline V gene, CDR1 is SEHNR and CDR2 is FQNEAQ (reference sequence). The CDR3 nucleotides are TGTGCCAGCAGCTTAGACAGGGGGAGGAATCAGCCCCAGCATTTT. This sequence encodes CASSLDRGRNQPQHF.

This clone appeared a few times. The V call is TRBV14, the J call TRBJ2-2; D possibly corresponds to TRBD1 (5 bases). CDR1 is SGHDN and CDR2 is FVKESK in the germline V gene. The CDR3 spans 20 residues. V was clipped by 0 bases and J by 1 base, with 21 bases between them. The DNA of the CDR3 is TGTGCCAGCAGCCAAGATCATAGGGGTCGAACGGTGAAGAACACCGGGGAGCTGTTTTTT. It codes for CASSQDHRGRTVKNTGELFF.